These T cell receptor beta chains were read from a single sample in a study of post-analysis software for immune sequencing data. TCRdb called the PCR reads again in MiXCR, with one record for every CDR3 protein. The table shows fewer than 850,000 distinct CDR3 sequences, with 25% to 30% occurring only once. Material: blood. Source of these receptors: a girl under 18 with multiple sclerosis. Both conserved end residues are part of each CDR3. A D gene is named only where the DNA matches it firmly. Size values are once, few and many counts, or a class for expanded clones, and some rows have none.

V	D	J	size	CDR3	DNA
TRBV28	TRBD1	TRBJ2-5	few	CASSQGQGGGETQYF	TGTGCCAGCAGTCAGGGACAGGGGGGTGGAGAGACCCAGTACTTC
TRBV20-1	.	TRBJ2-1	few	CSLRQRPYYNEQFF	TGCAGTCTGAGGCAACGACCATATTACAATGAGCAGTTCTTC
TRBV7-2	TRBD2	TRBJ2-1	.	CASSSRIQLAGTSSYNEQFF	TGTGCCAGCAGCTCGCGTATACAACTAGCGGGGACTAGCTCCTACAATGAGCAGTTCTTC
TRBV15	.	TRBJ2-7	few	CATSRDMSYEQYF	TGTGCCACCAGCAGAGACATGTCCTACGAGCAGTACTTC
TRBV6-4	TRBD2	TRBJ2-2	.	CASSERGTLDTGELFF	TGTGCCAGCAGCGAGCGGGGGACCTTGGACACCGGGGAGCTGTTTTTT
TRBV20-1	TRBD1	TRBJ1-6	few	CSAIVSDRDNSPLHF	TGCAGTGCTATCGTTTCTGACAGGGATAATTCACCCCTCCACTTT
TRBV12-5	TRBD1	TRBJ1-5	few	CASALDRDQPQHF	TGTGCTAGTGCCCTAGACAGGGATCAGCCCCAGCATTTT
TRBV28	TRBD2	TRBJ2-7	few	CASTPLTSGPYEQYF	TGTGCCAGCACCCCCTTGACTAGCGGGCCTTACGAGCAGTACTTC
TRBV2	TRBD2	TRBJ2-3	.	CASRTSGGPTQYF	TGTGCCAGCAGGACTAGCGGGGGACCAACGCAGTATTTT
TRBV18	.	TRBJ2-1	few	CASSPRPGRWDEQFF	TGTGCCAGCTCACCACGGCCAGGGCGTTGGGATGAGCAGTTCTTC
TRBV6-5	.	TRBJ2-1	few	CASSYRFRTGTNYNEQFF	TGTGCCAGCAGTTACCGATTTCGAACAGGGACGAATTACAATGAGCAGTTCTTC
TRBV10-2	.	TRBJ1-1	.	CASSERAGRGTTEAFF	TGCGCCAGCAGTGAGAGGGCAGGAAGGGGTACAACTGAAGCTTTCTTT
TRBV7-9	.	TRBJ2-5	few	CALSQGQETQYF	TGTGCCTTGAGTCAGGGCCAGGAGACCCAGTACTTC
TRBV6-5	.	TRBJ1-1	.	CASTRGLNTEAFF	TGTGCCAGCACTCGGGGGTTGAACACTGAAGCTTTCTTT
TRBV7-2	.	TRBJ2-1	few	CASSLGGELAINEQFF	TGTGCCAGCAGCTTAGGGGGGGAACTAGCCATCAATGAGCAGTTCTTC
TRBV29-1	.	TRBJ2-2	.	CSVRRVGDTGELFF	TGCAGCGTGAGGAGGGTGGGAGACACCGGGGAGCTGTTTTTT
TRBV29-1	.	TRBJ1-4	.	CSVDSGGEKLFF	TGCAGCGTTGATAGTGGGGGCGAAAAACTGTTTTTT
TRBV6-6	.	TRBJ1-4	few	CASGTEKLFF	TGTGCCAGCGGCACCGAAAAACTGTTTTTT
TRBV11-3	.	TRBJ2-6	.	CASSPSEGRGANVRTF	TGTGCCAGCAGCCCGTCAGAGGGGAGAGGGGCCAACGTCCGGACTTTC
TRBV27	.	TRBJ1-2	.	CANSPHVRGGYTF	TGTGCCAACAGTCCGCACGTGAGGGGTGGCTACACCTTC